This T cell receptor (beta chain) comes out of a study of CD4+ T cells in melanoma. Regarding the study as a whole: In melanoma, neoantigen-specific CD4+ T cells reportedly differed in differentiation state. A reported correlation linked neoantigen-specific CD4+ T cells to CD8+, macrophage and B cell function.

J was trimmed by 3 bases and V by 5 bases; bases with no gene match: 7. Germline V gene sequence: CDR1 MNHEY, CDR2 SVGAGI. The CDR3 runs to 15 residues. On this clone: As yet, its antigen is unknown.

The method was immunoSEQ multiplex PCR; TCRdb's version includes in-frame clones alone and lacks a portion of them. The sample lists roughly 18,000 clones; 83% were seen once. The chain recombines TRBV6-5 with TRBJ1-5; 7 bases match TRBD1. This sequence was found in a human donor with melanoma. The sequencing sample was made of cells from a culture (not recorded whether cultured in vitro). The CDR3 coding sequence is TGTGCCAGCAGTCGAGACAGGGCCACCAATCAGCCCCAGCATTTT. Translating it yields CASSRDRATNQPQHF.